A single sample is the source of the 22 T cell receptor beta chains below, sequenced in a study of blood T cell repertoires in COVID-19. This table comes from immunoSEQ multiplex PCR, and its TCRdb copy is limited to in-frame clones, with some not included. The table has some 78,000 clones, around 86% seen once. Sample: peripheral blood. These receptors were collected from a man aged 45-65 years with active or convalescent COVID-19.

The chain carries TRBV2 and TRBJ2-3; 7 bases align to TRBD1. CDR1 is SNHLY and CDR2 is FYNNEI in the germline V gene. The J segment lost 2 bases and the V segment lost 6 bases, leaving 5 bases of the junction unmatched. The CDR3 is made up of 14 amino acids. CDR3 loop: CASRGQTFTDTQYF. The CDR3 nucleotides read TGTGCCAGCAGGGGACAGACTTTCACAGATACGCAGTATTTT.

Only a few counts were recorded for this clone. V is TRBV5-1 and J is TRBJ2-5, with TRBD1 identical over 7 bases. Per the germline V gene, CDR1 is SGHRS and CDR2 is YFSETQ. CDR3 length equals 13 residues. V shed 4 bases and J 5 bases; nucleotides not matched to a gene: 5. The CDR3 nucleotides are TGCGCCAGCAGCGAGGGGGCCCGGGAGACCCAGTACTTC. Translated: CASSEGARETQYF.

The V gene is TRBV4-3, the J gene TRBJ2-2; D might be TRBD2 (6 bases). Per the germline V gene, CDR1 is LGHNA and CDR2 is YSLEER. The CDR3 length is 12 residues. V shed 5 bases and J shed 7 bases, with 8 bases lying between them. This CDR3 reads CASSWEDGELFF. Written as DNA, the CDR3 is TGCGCCAGCAGCTGGGAGGACGGGGAGCTGTTTTTT.

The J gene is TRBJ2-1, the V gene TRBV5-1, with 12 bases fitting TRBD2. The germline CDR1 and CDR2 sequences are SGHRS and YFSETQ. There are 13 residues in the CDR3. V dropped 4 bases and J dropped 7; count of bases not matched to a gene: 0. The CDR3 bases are TGCGCCAGCAGCGGGACTAGCGGGAATGAGCAGTTCTTC. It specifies CASSGTSGNEQFF.

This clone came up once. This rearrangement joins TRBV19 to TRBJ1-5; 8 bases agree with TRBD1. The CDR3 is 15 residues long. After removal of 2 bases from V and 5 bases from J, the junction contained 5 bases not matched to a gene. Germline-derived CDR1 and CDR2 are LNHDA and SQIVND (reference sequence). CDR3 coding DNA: TGTGCCAGTAGTATATCTGGACAGGGACATCAGCCCCAGCATTTT. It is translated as CASSISGQGHQPQHF.

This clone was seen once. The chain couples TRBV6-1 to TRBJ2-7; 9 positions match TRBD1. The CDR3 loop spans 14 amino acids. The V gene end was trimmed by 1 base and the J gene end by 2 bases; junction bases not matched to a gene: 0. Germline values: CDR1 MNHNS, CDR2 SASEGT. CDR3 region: CASSEGQGAYEQYV. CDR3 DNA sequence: TGTGCCAGCAGTGAAGGACAGGGGGCCTACGAGCAGTACGTC.

The CDR3 coding sequence is TGTGCCATCAGCCAGGGGGAGACTGAAGCTTTCTTT. Translation gives CAISQGETEAFF. The gene calls are TRBV10-3 and TRBJ1-1; 7 nucleotides align to TRBD1. J was trimmed by 5 bases and V by 6 bases; bases with no gene match: 3. The germline V gene has CDR1 ENHRY and CDR2 SYGVKD. The CDR3 has 12 residues.

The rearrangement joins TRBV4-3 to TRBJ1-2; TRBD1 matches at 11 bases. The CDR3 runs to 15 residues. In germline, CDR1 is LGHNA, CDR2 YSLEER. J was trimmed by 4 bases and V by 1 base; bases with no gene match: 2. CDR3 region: CASSQAGTGGYGYTF. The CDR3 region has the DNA TGCGCCAGCAGCCAAGCCGGGACAGGGGGCTATGGCTACACCTTC.

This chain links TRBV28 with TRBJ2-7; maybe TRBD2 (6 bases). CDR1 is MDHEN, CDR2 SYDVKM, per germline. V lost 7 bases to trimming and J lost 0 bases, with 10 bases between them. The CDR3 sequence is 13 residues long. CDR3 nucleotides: TGTGCCAGCAACGCGGGAAGCTCCTACGAGCAGTACGTC. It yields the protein CASNAGSSYEQYV.

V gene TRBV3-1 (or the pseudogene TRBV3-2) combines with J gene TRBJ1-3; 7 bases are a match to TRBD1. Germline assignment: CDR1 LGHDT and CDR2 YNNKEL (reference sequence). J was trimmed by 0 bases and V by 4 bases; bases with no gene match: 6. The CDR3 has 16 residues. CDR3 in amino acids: CASSRGQFRSGNTIYF. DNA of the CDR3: TGTGCCAGCAGCCGGGGACAGTTCCGCTCTGGAAACACCATATATTTT.

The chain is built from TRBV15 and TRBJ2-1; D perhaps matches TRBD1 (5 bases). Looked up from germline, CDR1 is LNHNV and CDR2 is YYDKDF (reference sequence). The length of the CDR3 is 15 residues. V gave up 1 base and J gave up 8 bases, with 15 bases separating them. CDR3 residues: CATSRGVGQGYEQFF. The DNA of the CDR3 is TGTGCCACCAGCAGAGGCGTGGGCCAGGGCTATGAGCAGTTCTTC. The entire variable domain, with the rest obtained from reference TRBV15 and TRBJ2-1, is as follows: DAMVIQNPRYQVTQFGKPVTLSCSQTLNHNVMYWYQQKSSQAPKLLFHYYDKDFNNEADTPDNFQSRRPNTSFCFLDIRSPGLGDTAMYLCATSRGVGQGYEQFFGPGTRLTVL.

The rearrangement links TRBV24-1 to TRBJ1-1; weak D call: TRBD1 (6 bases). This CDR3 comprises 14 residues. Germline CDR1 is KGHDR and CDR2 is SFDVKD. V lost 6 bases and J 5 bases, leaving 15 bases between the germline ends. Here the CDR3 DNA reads TGTGCCACCAGTCCGGGGACAAGGGGAACTGAAGCTTTCTTT. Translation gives CATSPGTRGTEAFF.

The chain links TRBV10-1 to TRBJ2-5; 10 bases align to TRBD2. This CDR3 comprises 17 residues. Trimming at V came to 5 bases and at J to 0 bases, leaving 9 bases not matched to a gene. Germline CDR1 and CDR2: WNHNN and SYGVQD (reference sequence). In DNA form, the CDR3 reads TGCGCCAGCAGTCCAGGGACTAGCGTTTCGTACCAAGAGACCCAGTACTTC. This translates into CASSPGTSVSYQETQYF.

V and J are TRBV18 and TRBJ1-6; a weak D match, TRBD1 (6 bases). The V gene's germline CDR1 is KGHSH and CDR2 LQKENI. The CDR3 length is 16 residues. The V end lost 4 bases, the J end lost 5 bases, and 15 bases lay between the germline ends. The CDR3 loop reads CASSRVGTSDNSPLHF. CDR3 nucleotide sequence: TGTGCCAGCTCACGCGTCGGGACAAGTGATAATTCACCCCTCCACTTT.

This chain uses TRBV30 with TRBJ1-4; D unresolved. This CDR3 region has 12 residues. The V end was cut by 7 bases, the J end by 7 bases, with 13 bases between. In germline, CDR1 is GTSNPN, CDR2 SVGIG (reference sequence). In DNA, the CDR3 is TGTGCCTTTGATCGGGGTTCTGAAAAACTGTTTTTT. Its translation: CAFDRGSEKLFF.

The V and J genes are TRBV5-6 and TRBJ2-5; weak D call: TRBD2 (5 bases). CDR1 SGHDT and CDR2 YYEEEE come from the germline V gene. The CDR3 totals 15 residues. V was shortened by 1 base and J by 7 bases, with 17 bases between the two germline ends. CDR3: CASSLRDRAAPTQYF. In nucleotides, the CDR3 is TGTGCCAGCAGCTTGCGGGATAGGGCGGCTCCGACCCAGTACTTC. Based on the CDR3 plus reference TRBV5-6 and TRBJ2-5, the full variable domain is DAGVTQSPTHLIKTRGQQVTLRCSPKSGHDTVSWYQQALGQGPQFIFQYYEEEERQRGNFPDRFSGHQFPNYSSELNVNALLLGDSALYLCASSLRDRAAPTQYFGPGTRLLVL.

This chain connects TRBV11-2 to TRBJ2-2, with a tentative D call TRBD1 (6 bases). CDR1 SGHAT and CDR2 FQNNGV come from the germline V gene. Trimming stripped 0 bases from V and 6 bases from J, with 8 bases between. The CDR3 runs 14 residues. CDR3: CASSLDQGSGELFF. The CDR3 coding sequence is TGTGCCAGCAGCTTAGACCAGGGGTCCGGGGAGCTGTTTTTT.

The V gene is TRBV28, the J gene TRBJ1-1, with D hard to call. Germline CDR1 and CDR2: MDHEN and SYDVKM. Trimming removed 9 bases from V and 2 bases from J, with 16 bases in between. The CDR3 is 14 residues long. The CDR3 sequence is CASTHEPGNTEAFF. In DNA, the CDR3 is TGTGCCAGTACCCATGAGCCGGGAAACACTGAAGCTTTCTTT.

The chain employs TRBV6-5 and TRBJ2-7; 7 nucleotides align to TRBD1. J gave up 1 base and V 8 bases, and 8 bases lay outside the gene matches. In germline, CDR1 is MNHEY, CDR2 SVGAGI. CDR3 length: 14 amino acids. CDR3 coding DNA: TGTGCCAGCGGGACAGCCGATGGGTCCTACGAGCAGTACTTC. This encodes CASGTADGSYEQYF.

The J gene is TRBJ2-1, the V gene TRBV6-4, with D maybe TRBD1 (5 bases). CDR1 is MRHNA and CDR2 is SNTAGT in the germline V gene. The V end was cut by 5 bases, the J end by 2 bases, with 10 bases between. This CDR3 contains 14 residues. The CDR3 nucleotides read TGTGCCAGCAGTCCAGGGTTGCCCTACAATGAGCAGTTCTTC. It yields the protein CASSPGLPYNEQFF.

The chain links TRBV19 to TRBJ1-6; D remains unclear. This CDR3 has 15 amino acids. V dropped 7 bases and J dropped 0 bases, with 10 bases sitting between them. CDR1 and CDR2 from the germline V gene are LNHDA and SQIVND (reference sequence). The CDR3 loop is CASKTDSSYNSPLHF. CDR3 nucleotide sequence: TGTGCCAGTAAAACAGATAGCTCCTATAATTCACCCCTCCACTTT. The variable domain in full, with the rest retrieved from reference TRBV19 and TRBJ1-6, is DGGITQSPKYLFRKEGQNVTLSCEQNLNHDAMYWYRQDPGQGLRLIYYSQIVNDFQKGDIAEGYSVSREKKESFPLTVTSAQKNPTAFYLCASKTDSSYNSPLHFGNGTRLTVT.

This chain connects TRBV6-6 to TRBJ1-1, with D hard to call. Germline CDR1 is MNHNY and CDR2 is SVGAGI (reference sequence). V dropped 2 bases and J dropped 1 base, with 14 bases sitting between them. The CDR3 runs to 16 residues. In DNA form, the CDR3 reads TGTGCCAGCAGTTACGGTGGGGAGGGCCCGAACACTGAAGCTTTCTTT. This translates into CASSYGGEGPNTEAFF.